These 3 T cell receptor beta chains share one sample of origin, sequenced in a study of cytotoxic CD8 clonotypes in ibrutinib-treated CLL. Sequencing used immunoSEQ multiplex PCR; TCRdb keeps in-frame clones, though not all of them. This table holds about 140,000 clones, roughly 80% found once. The material sequenced was PBMCs, taken after 12 months of ibrutinib treatment. Receptors were obtained from a human donor with chronic lymphocytic leukemia.

V usage is TRBV7-9 and J usage is TRBJ2-5; 7 bases align to TRBD2. The trim removed 3 bases at V and 7 bases at J, leaving 8 bases unmatched. Germline V CDR1 and CDR2: SEHNR, FQNEAQ (reference sequence). This CDR3 spans 14 amino acids. The DNA for the CDR3 is TGTGCCAGCAGCTTGGGGGGGTCCGAAAGGACCCAGTACTTC. This encodes CASSLGGSERTQYF.

The chain combines TRBV19 with TRBJ1-1; D not certain. The CDR3 loop spans 14 amino acids. Germline V gene sequence: CDR1 LNHDA, CDR2 SQIVND (reference sequence). V was shortened by 6 bases and J by 1 base, with 12 bases between the two germline ends. CDR3 DNA sequence: TGTGCCAGTAGCATTAGGACCTCGAACACTGAAGCTTTCTTT. Translation: CASSIRTSNTEAFF.

This sequence joins TRBV12-5 and TRBJ2-7; D remains unclear. CDR1 is LGHNT, CDR2 FRNRAP, per germline. The CDR3 sequence is 13 residues long. V lost 5 bases to trimming and J lost 4 bases, with 12 bases between them. CDR3 coding DNA: TGTGCTAGTGGTCGGAGTAGTGGTTACGAGCAGTACTTC. Protein: CASGRSSGYEQYF.